Following are 10 T cell receptor beta chains from one sample sequenced in a study of shared clonotypes between healthy human individuals. The protocol was immunoSEQ multiplex PCR, while the TCRdb copy is restricted to in-frame clones and leaves out a portion. The sample records about 1.5 million clones, 95% to 99% being singletons. The material sequenced was naive CD4+ T cells sorted from blood. The subset is: CD45RA+ positively selected. These receptors originate from a man aged 25 to 45 in good health.

The gene calls are TRBV28 and TRBJ1-5; D call uncertain. CDR1 MDHEN and CDR2 SYDVKM come from the germline V gene. V lost 3 bases and J 9 bases, leaving 18 bases between the germline ends. The CDR3 consists of 15 residues. DNA of the CDR3: TGTGCCAGCAGTTTGCCCCTCCTGGTTTTACGGCCCCAGCATTTT. Protein product: CASSLPLLVLRPQHF. Full variable domain (outside the CDR3, taken from reference TRBV28 and TRBJ1-5): DVKVTQSSRYLVKRTGEKVFLECVQDMDHENMFWYRQDPGLGLRLIYFSYDVKMKEKGDIPEGYSVSREKKERFSLILESASTNQTSMYLCASSLPLLVLRPQHFGDGTRLSIL.

The chain couples TRBV18 to TRBJ2-1; the D gene could be TRBD1 or TRBD2 (6 bases each). Germline V gives CDR1 KGHSH, CDR2 LQKENI. The V end lost 3 bases, the J end lost 7 bases, and 19 bases lay between the germline ends. This CDR3 is built from 16 residues. This chain's CDR3 is CASSPTLGGSGNEQFF. As DNA, the CDR3 is TGTGCCAGCTCACCCACGTTGGGGGGCTCGGGAAATGAGCAGTTCTTC.

This clone showed up just once. The chain has TRBV2 and TRBJ1-2, with D hard to call. V was pared by 4 bases and J by 5 bases, with 11 bases between. The CDR3 is 13 residues long. Germline V gives CDR1 SNHLY, CDR2 FYNNEI. DNA of the CDR3: TGTGCCAGCAGTGTATCCCGTTTGTATGGCTACACCTTC. Protein sequence: CASSVSRLYGYTF.

This chain uses TRBV5-1 with TRBJ1-3; 8 bases are a match to TRBD1. With V trimmed by 2 bases and J by 0 bases, 7 bases remained unmatched. Germline CDR1 and CDR2: SGHRS and YFSETQ. This CDR3 has 17 residues. CDR3 bases: TGCGCCAGCAGCTTATTGGGACAGGATTCCTCTGGAAACACCATATATTTT. Its protein product is CASSLLGQDSSGNTIYF.

The V and J genes are TRBV28 and TRBJ2-7; maybe TRBD1 (5 bases). The CDR3 runs to 11 residues. Trimming took 4 bases from V and 6 from J, leaving 7 bases between them. Germline V gene lookup returns CDR1 MDHEN and CDR2 SYDVKM. The CDR3 coding sequence is TGTGCCAGCAGTTCCAGGGTCGAGCAGTACTTC. Its translation is CASSSRVEQYF.

The chain couples TRBV5-4 to TRBJ2-3; 7 bases line up with TRBD2. Germline CDR1 SGHNT, CDR2 YYREEE (reference sequence). The CDR3 consists of 17 residues. The ends lost 0 bases at V and 1 base at J; junction bases unmatched: 8. The CDR3, as DNA: TGTGCCAGCAGCTTGGCCGGGGCGGGAGCTCGCACAGATACGCAGTATTTT. Encoded protein: CASSLAGAGARTDTQYF.

This sequence joins TRBV11-3 and TRBJ1-2, with 7 nucleotides matching TRBD1. The CDR3 has 17 amino acids. V was pared by 5 bases and J by 0 bases, with 12 bases of the junction left unmatched. The V gene's germline CDR1 is SGHNT and CDR2 YENEEA. CDR3 nucleotides: TGTGCCAGCAGCACCCTCGCCGGGACAGAAACTAACTATGGCTACACCTTC. Translation: CASSTLAGTETNYGYTF.

In its sample, this clone was seen a few times. The same CDR3 also results from other DNA sequences found in this sample. The chain couples TRBV19 to TRBJ2-2, with 10 bases aligning to TRBD1. The CDR3 contains 16 residues. With 4 bases clipped from V and 4 bases from J, the junction kept 6 bases outside the gene matches. CDR1 is LNHDA and CDR2 is SQIVND in the germline V gene (reference sequence). The CDR3 nucleotides read TGTGCCAGTAGTACCCCGGGACAGGGGCTCACCGGGGAGCTGTTTTTT. Translating gives CASSTPGQGLTGELFF.

This chain joins TRBV11-2 and TRBJ2-1; TRBD2 agrees at 8 bases. Germline V gene data show CDR1 as SGHAT and CDR2 as FQNNGV. Trimming removed 3 bases from V and 0 bases from J; junction bases left unmatched: 7. There are 17 residues in the CDR3. CDR3 protein: CASSFFSGASSYNEQFF. The DNA of the CDR3 is TGTGCCAGCAGCTTCTTTAGCGGGGCTAGCTCCTACAATGAGCAGTTCTTC.

The chain employs TRBV2 and TRBJ2-5, with a tentative D call TRBD1 (6 bases). V lost 6 bases and J 4 bases, leaving 12 bases between the germline ends. The germline CDR1 and CDR2 sequences are SNHLY and FYNNEI. The CDR3 is made up of 13 amino acids. The CDR3: CASRGDRRETQYF. As DNA, the CDR3 is TGTGCCAGCAGGGGAGACAGGCGAGAGACCCAGTACTTC.